The 17 T cell receptor beta chains in this list originate from one sample, sequenced in a study of blood T cell repertoires in COVID-19. Here immunoSEQ multiplex PCR was the method, and the copy in TCRdb shows in-frame clones only, minus some. The sample lists 210,000 or so clones, 90% seen once, with about 0.66% in the top ten. Material for sequencing was peripheral blood. All receptors derive from a middle-aged man with acute or convalescent COVID-19.

This chain links TRBV4-2 with TRBJ1-2, with TRBD1 as a possible D gene (5 bases). CDR1 is LGHNA and CDR2 is YNFKEQ in the germline V gene. Trimming cost V 0 bases and J 4 bases, with 9 bases left between them. The CDR3 has 14 amino acids. CDR3 in amino acids: CASSQDGGGYGYTF. For the CDR3, the DNA is TGTGCCAGCAGCCAAGATGGGGGGGGCTATGGCTACACCTTC.

This clone was recorded a few times. The CDR3 loop is CASSYAVPYEQYV. For the CDR3, the DNA is TGTGCCAGCAGTTACGCGGTCCCCTACGAGCAGTACGTC. The chain has TRBV6-2 or TRBV6-3 and TRBJ2-7; D call uncertain. The CDR3 length is 13 residues. The germline gives CDR1 MNHEY, CDR2 SVGEGT. Trimming removed 2 bases from V and 2 bases from J, with 7 bases in between.

The J gene is TRBJ1-2, the V gene TRBV2, with D possibly being TRBD1 (6 bases). The CDR3 contains 14 residues. Germline V gene data show CDR1 as SNHLY and CDR2 as FYNNEI. V lost 2 bases and J lost 8, with 15 bases in between. The CDR3 sequence is CASSESNRVGGYTF. The CDR3 DNA reads as TGTGCCAGCAGTGAAAGTAACAGGGTAGGCGGCTACACCTTC.

The chain uses TRBV7-9 and TRBJ2-6; no definite D call. Per the germline V gene, CDR1 is SEHNR and CDR2 is FQNEAQ (reference sequence). This CDR3 spans 17 amino acids. Trimming removed 4 bases from V and 0 bases from J, with 13 bases in between. CDR3 in amino acids: CASSSRLPYSGANVLTF. The CDR3 DNA reads TGTGCCAGCAGCTCCAGGTTACCTTACTCTGGGGCCAACGTCCTGACTTTC.

The chain recombines TRBV7-2 with TRBJ2-5; 7 bases match TRBD1. Germline CDR1 reads SGHTA; CDR2 reads FQGNSA. The V gene end was trimmed by 2 bases and the J gene end by 5 bases; junction bases not matched to a gene: 5. The CDR3 is 14 residues long. The CDR3 sequence is CASSLNRGQETQYF. The CDR3 DNA is TGTGCCAGCAGCTTAAACAGGGGTCAGGAGACCCAGTACTTC.

This clone was seen just once. This rearrangement joins TRBV28 to TRBJ1-4, with D possibly TRBD1 on 6 matching bases. This CDR3 has 15 amino acids. Looked up from germline, CDR1 is MDHEN and CDR2 is SYDVKM. Trimming cost V 5 bases and J 8 bases, with 18 bases left between them. The CDR3 DNA sequence: TGTGCCAGCAGTCCCCGACAGGTGTGGGGGGAAAAACTGTTTTTT. It translates to CASSPRQVWGEKLFF. Based on the CDR3 plus reference TRBV28 and TRBJ1-4, the full variable domain is DVKVTQSSRYLVKRTGEKVFLECVQDMDHENMFWYRQDPGLGLRLIYFSYDVKMKEKGDIPEGYSVSREKKERFSLILESASTNQTSMYLCASSPRQVWGEKLFFGSGTQLSVL.

The CDR3 DNA sequence: TGTGCCAGCAGCGTAGGAGGCGGTCCCACCTACGAGCAGTACTTC. It encodes CASSVGGGPTYEQYF. This chain joins TRBV9 and TRBJ2-7; D is uncertain. Germline loops: CDR1 SGDLS, CDR2 YYNGEE. V was clipped by 0 bases and J by 2 bases, with 12 bases between them. The CDR3 contains 15 residues.

V and J are TRBV4-2 and TRBJ1-2; TRBD1 aligns across 8 bases. Looked up from germline, CDR1 is LGHNA and CDR2 is YNFKEQ. V lost 1 base and J lost 5; bases outside the gene matches: 6. This CDR3 comprises 15 residues. CDR3 loop: CASSQVADRDYGYTF. DNA for the CDR3: TGTGCCAGCAGCCAAGTGGCGGACAGGGATTATGGCTACACCTTC.

This sequence joins TRBV5-5 and TRBJ2-2; no clear D. Trimming shortened V by 1 base and J by 4 bases, and 8 bases separated the two germline ends. The CDR3 is made up of 14 amino acids. The V gene's germline CDR1 is SGHKS and CDR2 YYEKEE (reference sequence). This chain's CDR3 is CASSLWAVTGELFF. The CDR3 DNA reads TGTGCCAGCAGCTTGTGGGCAGTCACCGGGGAGCTGTTTTTT.

The rearrangement uses TRBV5-5 and TRBJ2-1; TRBD2 matches 9 bases. The CDR3 is 16 residues long. V trimming: 5 bases; J trimming: 6 bases; junction bases outside the gene matches: 12. Germline V gene sequence: CDR1 SGHKS, CDR2 YYEKEE (reference sequence). Here the CDR3 reads CASSSLSGGSANEQFF. CDR3 in DNA: TGTGCCAGCAGTTCCCTTAGCGGGGGAAGCGCCAATGAGCAGTTCTTC.

The gene calls are TRBV3-1 (or the pseudogene TRBV3-2) and TRBJ2-5; possible D gene TRBD2, 6 bases. Trimming pared 4 bases from V and 4 bases from J, leaving 10 bases between. Germline V gene sequence: CDR1 LGHDT, CDR2 YNNKEL (reference sequence). The CDR3 spans 13 residues. DNA for the CDR3: TGTGCCAGCAGCCCACGACTAGTAGAGACCCAGTACTTC. It codes for CASSPRLVETQYF.

The J gene is TRBJ2-1, the V gene TRBV11-3; perhaps TRBD1 as D (5 bases). Germline-derived CDR1 and CDR2 are SGHNT and YENEEA. The CDR3 runs to 13 residues. V lost 5 bases to trimming and J lost 5 bases, with 10 bases between them. In nucleotides, the CDR3 is TGTGCCAGCAGCCCGGGCAGGGACAATGAGCAGTTCTTC. Residues: CASSPGRDNEQFF.

This clone was found a few times. The chain joins TRBV19 to TRBJ2-2; D might be TRBD1 (6 bases). The CDR3 runs 17 residues. Germline CDR1 LNHDA, CDR2 SQIVND (reference sequence). Trimming pared 2 bases from V and 2 bases from J, leaving 15 bases between. The CDR3 region is CASSIRPGTPNTGELFF. DNA for the CDR3: TGTGCCAGTAGTATAAGGCCCGGGACACCAAACACCGGGGAGCTGTTTTTT.

This chain links TRBV30 with TRBJ1-1; maybe TRBD1 (5 bases). CDR1 and CDR2 (germline): GTSNPN, SVGIG (reference sequence). Trimming left V 2 bases short and J 4 bases short, with 17 bases between. The CDR3 consists of 15 residues. This CDR3 is CAWSRDRRGGTEAFF. CDR3 in DNA: TGTGCCTGGAGTCGGGACCGCCGGGGGGGCACTGAAGCTTTCTTT. Full variable domain (rest looked up from reference TRBV30 and TRBJ1-1): SQTIHQWPATLVQPVGSPLSLECTVEGTSNPNLYWYRQAAGRGLQLLFYSVGIGQISSEVPQNLSASRPQDRQFILSSKKLLLSDSGFYLCAWSRDRRGGTEAFFGQGTRLTVV.

V is TRBV3-1 (or the pseudogene TRBV3-2) and J is TRBJ1-5; D gene ambiguous. In germline, CDR1 is LGHDT, CDR2 YNNKEL (reference sequence). This CDR3 contains 13 residues. Trimming left V 4 bases short and J 5 bases short, with 9 bases between. The CDR3 reads CASSRSGDQPQHF. Here the CDR3 DNA reads TGTGCCAGCAGCCGGAGCGGAGATCAGCCCCAGCATTTT.

V and J are TRBV25-1 and TRBJ2-7, with 7 bases lining up with TRBD1. In germline, CDR1 is MGHDK, CDR2 SYGVNS. This CDR3 has 15 amino acids. V trimming: 5 bases; J trimming: 3 bases; junction bases outside the gene matches: 10. CDR3 bases: TGTGCCAGCAGTCATCCGGGACAGTCCTTCTACGAGCAGTACTTC. Protein product: CASSHPGQSFYEQYF.

The V call is TRBV15, the J call TRBJ2-2; D unclear. Germline values: CDR1 LNHNV, CDR2 YYDKDF (reference sequence). With 0 bases removed from V and 6 bases from J, the gap between germline ends came to 8 bases. This CDR3 contains 14 residues. The chain's CDR3 is CATSRDRVAGELFF. In nucleotides, the CDR3 is TGTGCCACCAGCAGAGATCGCGTCGCCGGGGAGCTGTTTTTT.